The present TCR beta chain was sequenced within a study of T-cell memory formation after mild COVID-19. About the study: There were largely donor-specific TCR clusters.

In this sample, this clonotype turned up a few times. Using constant-segment primers, 5'RACE produced TCR alpha and TCR beta cDNA libraries carrying sample barcodes and UMIs. TCRdb used MiXCR to reprocess the 5' RACE reads, holding one entry per CDR3 protein. This sample has about 320,000 distinct CDR3 sequences, with over 11% found just once. Germline CDR1 SGDLS, CDR2 YYNGEE. The CDR3 loop spans 15 amino acids. With 0 bases clipped from V and 8 bases from J, the junction kept 9 bases outside the gene matches. This TCR was recovered from a man aged 18 to 35 who had mild COVID-19 (a few samples of this study predate the infection). Cell type and time point are not known. This rearrangement joins TRBV9 to TRBJ1-2; 8 nucleotides line up with TRBD1. Input material: PBMCs or a T cell subset sorted from them (not recorded which). The CDR3: CASSVATAGGWGYTF. DNA for the CDR3: TGTGCCAGCAGCGTAGCCACGGCAGGGGGCTGGGGCTACACCTTC.